This entry concerns a single TCR beta chain. The antigen is not known. This specimen comes from a study of OX40 agonist ivuxolimab in advanced cancers. In the study overall: It was permissible to have had prior anti-PD-1, anti-PD-L1 or anti-CTLA-4 therapy, and around 41% had some. Findings and caveats of the study: CD4+ and CD8+ blood T cells expanded clonally by week 6 at 0.1 to 3.0 mg/kg. In general, CD8+ T cells held more expanded clones than CD4+ did, on average.

Libraries were prepared by immunoSEQ multiplex PCR; TCRdb keeps only in-frame clonotypes and omits some of them. Among about 60,000 clones listed, 75% to 90% were seen once. The CDR3 contains 15 residues. Germline-derived CDR1 and CDR2 are GTSNPN and SVGIG (reference sequence). V was pared by 3 bases and J by 7 bases, with 19 bases between. The gene calls are TRBV30 and TRBJ2-1, with D perhaps TRBD1 or TRBD2 (6 bases each). This TCR came from an adult with an advanced solid tumor such as melanoma, head and neck, liver or kidney cancer. The material was CD4+ or CD8+ T cells sorted from blood, obtained in a trial of the OX40 agonist ivuxolimab. The CDR3 sequence is CAWRGGRRALNEQFF. Written as DNA, the CDR3 is TGTGCCTGGAGAGGGGGGAGGAGGGCGCTTAATGAGCAGTTCTTC.